The present entry profiles one TCR beta chain with its context. Its antigen is as yet unknown. This entry is derived from a study of OX40 agonist ivuxolimab in advanced cancers. Whole-study findings and limits: Circulating CD4+ and CD8+ T cells showed clonal expansion by week 6 at 0.1 to 3.0 mg/kg.

Per the germline V gene, CDR1 is SQVTM and CDR2 is ANQGSEA. CDR3 length equals 11 residues. Trimming cost V 5 bases and J 5 bases, with 9 bases left between them. The assay was immunoSEQ multiplex PCR, and TCRdb's table has in-frame clones only and misses some. The data hold 94,000 or so clones, with under 85% observed a single time. Sequenced material: CD4+ or CD8+ T cells sorted from blood, taken in a trial of the OX40 agonist ivuxolimab. This receptor was identified in an adult with an advanced solid tumor such as melanoma, head and neck, liver or kidney cancer. The rearrangement uses TRBV29-1 and TRBJ1-1; the D is unclear. The CDR3 reads CSVILGTEAFF. The CDR3 bases are TGCAGCGTTATCCTGGGGACTGAAGCTTTCTTT.